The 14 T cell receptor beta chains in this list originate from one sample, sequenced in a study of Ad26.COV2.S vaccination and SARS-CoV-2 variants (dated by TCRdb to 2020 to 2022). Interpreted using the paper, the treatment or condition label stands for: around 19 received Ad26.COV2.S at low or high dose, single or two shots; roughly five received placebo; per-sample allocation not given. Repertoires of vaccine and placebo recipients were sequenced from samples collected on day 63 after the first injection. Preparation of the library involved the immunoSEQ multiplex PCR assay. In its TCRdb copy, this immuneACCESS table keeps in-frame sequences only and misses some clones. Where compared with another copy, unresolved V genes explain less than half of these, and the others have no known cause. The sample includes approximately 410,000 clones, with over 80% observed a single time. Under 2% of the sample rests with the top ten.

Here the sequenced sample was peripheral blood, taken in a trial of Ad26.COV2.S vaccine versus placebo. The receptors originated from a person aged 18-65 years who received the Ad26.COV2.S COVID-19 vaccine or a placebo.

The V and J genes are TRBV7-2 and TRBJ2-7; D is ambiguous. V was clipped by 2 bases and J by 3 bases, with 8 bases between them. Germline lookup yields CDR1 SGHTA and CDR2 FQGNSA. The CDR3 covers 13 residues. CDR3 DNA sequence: TGTGCCAGCAGCTTAACCCAAAGCTACGAGCAGTACTTC. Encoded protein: CASSLTQSYEQYF. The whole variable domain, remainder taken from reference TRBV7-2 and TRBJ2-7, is GAGVSQSPSNKVTEKGKDVELRCDPISGHTALYWYRQSLGQGLEFLIYFQGNSAPDKSGLPSDRFSAERTGGSVSTLTIQRTQQEDSAVYLCASSLTQSYEQYFGPGTRLTVT.

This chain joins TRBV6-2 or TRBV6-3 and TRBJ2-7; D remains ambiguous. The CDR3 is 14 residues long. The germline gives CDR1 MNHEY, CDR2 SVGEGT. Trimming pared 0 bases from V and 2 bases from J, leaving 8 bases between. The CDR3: CASSYSPSPYEQYF. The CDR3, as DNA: TGTGCCAGCAGTTACTCCCCCAGCCCCTACGAGCAGTACTTC.

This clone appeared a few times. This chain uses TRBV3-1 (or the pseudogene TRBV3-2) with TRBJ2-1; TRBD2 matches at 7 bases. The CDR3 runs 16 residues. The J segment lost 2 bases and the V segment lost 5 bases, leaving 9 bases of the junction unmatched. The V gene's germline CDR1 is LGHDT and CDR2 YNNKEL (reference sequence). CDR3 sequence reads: CASSESSGGAYNEQFF. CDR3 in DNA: TGTGCCAGCAGCGAGTCGAGTGGGGGGGCCTACAATGAGCAGTTCTTC.

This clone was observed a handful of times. CDR3 sequence reads: CASSSRRGYQETQYF. DNA for the CDR3: TGTGCCAGCAGTTCACGCCGGGGCTACCAAGAGACCCAGTACTTC. The gene calls are TRBV6-5 and TRBJ2-5; D tentatively reads TRBD1 or TRBD2 (5 bases each). Trimming cost V 4 bases and J 0 bases, with 12 bases left between them. Per germline, CDR1 MNHEY and CDR2 SVGAGI. The CDR3 extends over 15 amino acids.

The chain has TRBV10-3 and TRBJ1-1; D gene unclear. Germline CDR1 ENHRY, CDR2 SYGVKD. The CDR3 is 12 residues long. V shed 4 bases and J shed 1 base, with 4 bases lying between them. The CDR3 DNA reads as TGTGCCATCAGTGGGGGGAACACTGAAGCTTTCTTT. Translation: CAISGGNTEAFF.

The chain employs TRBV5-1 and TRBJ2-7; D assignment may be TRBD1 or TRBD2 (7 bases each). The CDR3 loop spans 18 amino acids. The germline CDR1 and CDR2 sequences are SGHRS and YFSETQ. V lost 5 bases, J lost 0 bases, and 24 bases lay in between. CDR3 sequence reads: CASRGDTQGTKSSYEQYF. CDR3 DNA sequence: TGCGCCAGCAGGGGGGACACACAGGGGACTAAGAGCTCCTACGAGCAGTACTTC. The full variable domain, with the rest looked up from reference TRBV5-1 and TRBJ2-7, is KAGVTQTPRYLIKTRGQQVTLSCSPISGHRSVSWYQQTPGQGLQFLFEYFSETQRNKGNFPGRFSGRQFSNSRSEMNVSTLELGDSALYLCASRGDTQGTKSSYEQYFGPGTRLTVT.

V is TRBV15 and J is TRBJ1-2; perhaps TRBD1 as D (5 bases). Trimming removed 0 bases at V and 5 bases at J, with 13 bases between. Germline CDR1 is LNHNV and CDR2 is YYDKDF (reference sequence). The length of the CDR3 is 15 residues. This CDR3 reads CATSREVGVAYGYTF. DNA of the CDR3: TGTGCCACCAGCAGAGAAGTGGGGGTTGCGTATGGCTACACCTTC.

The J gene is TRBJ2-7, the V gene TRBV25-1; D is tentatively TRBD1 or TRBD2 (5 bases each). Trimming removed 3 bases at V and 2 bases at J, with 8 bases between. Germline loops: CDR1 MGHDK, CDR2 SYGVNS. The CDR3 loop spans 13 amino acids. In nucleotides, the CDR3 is TGTGCCAGCAGTGATTGGGACCCCTACGAGCAGTACTTC. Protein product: CASSDWDPYEQYF.

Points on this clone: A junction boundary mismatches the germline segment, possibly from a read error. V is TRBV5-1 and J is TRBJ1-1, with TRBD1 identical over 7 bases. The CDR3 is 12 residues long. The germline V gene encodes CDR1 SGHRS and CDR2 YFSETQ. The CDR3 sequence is CASSLEGQGEAF. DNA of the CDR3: TGCGCCAGCAGCTTGGAGGGGCAGGGGGAGGCCTTT.

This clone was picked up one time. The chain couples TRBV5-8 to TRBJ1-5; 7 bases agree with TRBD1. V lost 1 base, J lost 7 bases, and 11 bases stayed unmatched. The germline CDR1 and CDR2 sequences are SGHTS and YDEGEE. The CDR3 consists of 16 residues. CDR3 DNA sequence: TGTGCCAGCAGCTTGTTGGGGACGGGACAGATCCAGCCCCAGCATTTT. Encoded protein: CASSLLGTGQIQPQHF.

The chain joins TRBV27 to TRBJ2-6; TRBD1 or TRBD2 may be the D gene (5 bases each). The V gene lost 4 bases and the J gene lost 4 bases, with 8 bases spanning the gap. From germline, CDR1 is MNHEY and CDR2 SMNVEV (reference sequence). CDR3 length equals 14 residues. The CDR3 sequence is CASSSRDGANVLTF. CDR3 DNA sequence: TGTGCCAGCAGTTCCCGGGACGGGGCCAACGTCCTGACTTTC.

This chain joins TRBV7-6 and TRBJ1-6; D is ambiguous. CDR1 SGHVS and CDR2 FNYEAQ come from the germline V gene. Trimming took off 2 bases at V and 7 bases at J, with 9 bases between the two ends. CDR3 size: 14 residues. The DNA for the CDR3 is TGTGCCAGCAGCTTAATGGGCAGGAATTCACCCCTCCACTTT. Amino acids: CASSLMGRNSPLHF.

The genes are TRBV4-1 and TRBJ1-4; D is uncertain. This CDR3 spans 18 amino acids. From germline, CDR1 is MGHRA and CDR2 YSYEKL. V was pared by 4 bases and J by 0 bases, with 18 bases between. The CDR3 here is CASSPLGSGPSTNEKLFF. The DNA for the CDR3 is TGCGCCAGCAGCCCGCTCGGGTCAGGCCCTTCAACTAATGAAAAACTGTTTTTT.

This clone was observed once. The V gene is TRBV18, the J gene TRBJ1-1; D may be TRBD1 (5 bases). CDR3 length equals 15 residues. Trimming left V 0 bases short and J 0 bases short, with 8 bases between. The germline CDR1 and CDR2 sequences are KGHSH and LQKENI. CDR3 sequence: CASSPPNRMNTEAFF. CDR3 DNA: TGTGCCAGCTCACCACCTAACAGGATGAACACTGAAGCTTTCTTT.